This paragraph covers one T cell receptor beta chain sequence. Its antigen is as yet unknown. This record comes from a study of long-term antiretroviral therapy in people with HIV. Study-wide findings and caveats: Collection spanned 2004 to 2017; ART regimens may be less effective than current ones.

CDR1 and CDR2 (germline): SGHAT, FQNNGV. This CDR3 is 14 amino acids long. V lost 8 bases and J lost 1; bases outside the gene matches: 5. The assay, immunoSEQ v3.0, was run at survey level. TCRdb keeps only in-frame clones here, not all; method: immunoSEQ multiplex PCR. The sample includes just under 30,000 clones, 70% to 90% of them seen just once. The chain joins TRBV11-2 to TRBJ2-3; 8 nucleotides agree with TRBD2. This sample comprised unsorted PBMCs, obtained around 5 years before starting antiretroviral therapy. The sequence derives from a man aged 50 to 59 with HIV. As DNA, the CDR3 is TGTGCCAGCGACCTGACTAGCGGCACAGATACGCAGTATTTT. Protein sequence: CASDLTSGTDTQYF.